The rows below give T cell receptor beta chains drawn from one sample of a study of blood T cells in healthy people across ages. TCRdb re-analysed the 5' RACE reads in MiXCR, keeping a single row per CDR3 protein. This table holds fewer than 950,000 distinct CDR3 sequences, about 55% found once. Sequencing was done on a sample of blood. The receptors here all came from an older man in good health. Both conserved end residues are part of each CDR3. The D gene is left open where the match is weak. Clone size is shown for a subset of rows, as once, few, many or a class of expanded clone.

NA	TRBV21-1	TRBJ2-5	NA	CASSRTGTEETQYF	TGTGCCAGCAGCAGAACCGGGACAGAAGAGACCCAGTACTTC
few	TRBV6-6	TRBJ2-1	NA	CASGSSRSYNEQFF	TGTGCCAGCGGCTCCTCGAGGTCCTACAATGAGCAGTTCTTC
NA	TRBV4-1	TRBJ2-1	NA	CASSQGRELAVYNEQFF	TGCGCCAGCAGCCAAGGCCGGGAACTAGCCGTATACAATGAGCAGTTCTTC
NA	TRBV5-1	TRBJ2-5	NA	CASSLAPTGTRETQYF	TGCGCCAGCAGCTTGGCCCCCACCGGGACGAGGGAGACCCAGTACTTC
NA	TRBV7-9	TRBJ1-2	NA	CASSLLGLNYGYTF	TGTGCCAGCAGCTTATTAGGACTGAACTACGGCTACACCTTC
NA	TRBV5-6	TRBJ2-3	NA	CASSLGVRYAYF	TGTGCCAGCAGCCTAGGGGTCAGATACGCGTATTTT
NA	TRBV25-1	TRBJ1-5	NA	CASSEGGQPQHF	TGTGCCAGCAGCGAGGGTGGTCAGCCCCAGCATTTT
NA	TRBV5-1	TRBJ2-6	NA	CAGSLDSSGANVLTF	TGCGCCGGCAGCTTGGACTCCTCTGGGGCCAACGTCCTGACTTTC
few	TRBV27	TRBJ2-7	NA	CASSSPSGPLPYEQYF	TGTGCCAGCAGTTCTCCAAGCGGGCCATTACCCTACGAGCAGTACTTC
few	TRBV29-1	TRBJ2-1	NA	CSVDTGTSYNEQFF	TGCAGCGTAGACACCGGGACCAGCTACAATGAGCAGTTCTTC
few	TRBV25-1	TRBJ2-5	NA	CASSEIGQGETQYF	TGTGCCAGCAGTGAAATAGGGCAGGGGGAGACCCAGTACTTC
NA	TRBV10-3	TRBJ2-7	NA	CAIGSGHSYEQYF	TGTGCCATCGGGAGCGGGCACTCCTACGAGCAGTACTTC
few	TRBV6-2/TRBV6-3	TRBJ1-5	NA	CASSYSSPGGNQPQHF	TGTGCCAGCAGTTACTCGAGCCCCGGTGGCAATCAGCCCCAGCATTTT
few	TRBV12-3/TRBV12-4	TRBJ2-5	NA	CASSPAHKTQYF	TGTGCCAGCAGCCCCGCCCACAAGACCCAGTACTTC
once	TRBV18	TRBJ2-1	NA	CASSPSPYNEQFF	TGTGCCAGCTCGCCAAGTCCTTACAATGAGCAGTTCTTC